This is a list of T cell receptor beta chains from one sample in a study of T cells in Graves' hyperthyroidism and ophthalmopathy. MiXCR was run by TCRdb on the multiplex PCR reads, yielding one entry per CDR3 protein. The sample holds fewer than 600,000 distinct CDR3 sequences, about 14% seen once. Sequences were obtained from blood. These receptors were obtained from a middle-aged woman with Graves' hyperthyroidism. The CDR3 runs from the conserved cysteine through the conserved F or W. A D gene is named only where the DNA matches it firmly. Rows give clone size only sometimes, using once, few, many, or a class for an expanded clone.

V gene: TRBV5-5; clone size: .; J gene: TRBJ2-7; D gene: TRBD2; CDR3 DNA: TGTGCCAGCAGCGATTCTAGCGGTTACGAGCAGTACTTC; CDR3 protein: CASSDSSGYEQYF
V gene: TRBV10-3; clone size: many; J gene: TRBJ2-7; D gene: TRBD1; CDR3 DNA: TGTGCCATCAGAGCCCCGGGACAGGGGACGGGGGAGCAGTACTTC; CDR3 protein: CAIRAPGQGTGEQYF
V gene: TRBV2; clone size: .; J gene: TRBJ1-2; D gene: TRBD1; CDR3 DNA: TGTGCCAGCGGGACAGGGATTTCTAGCTATGGCTACACCTTC; CDR3 protein: CASGTGISSYGYTF
V gene: TRBV6-2/TRBV6-3; clone size: .; J gene: TRBJ2-1; D gene: .; CDR3 DNA: TGTGCCAGCAGTCTCTCGGACAGCTACGATGAGCAGTTCTTC; CDR3 protein: CASSLSDSYDEQFF
V gene: TRBV7-2; clone size: many; J gene: TRBJ1-2; D gene: .; CDR3 DNA: TGTGCCAGCAGCTTAGCGGGCCGTAGCTATGGCTACACCTTC; CDR3 protein: CASSLAGRSYGYTF
V gene: TRBV5-1; clone size: many; J gene: TRBJ2-6; D gene: .; CDR3 DNA: TGCGCCAGCAGCTTGGGAGAGACCTCTGGGGCCAACGTCCTGACTTTC; CDR3 protein: CASSLGETSGANVLTF
V gene: TRBV5-1; clone size: many; J gene: TRBJ2-7; D gene: TRBD1; CDR3 DNA: TGCGCCAGCAGCGTGGGACAGACCTACGAGCAGTACTTC; CDR3 protein: CASSVGQTYEQYF
V gene: TRBV6-1; clone size: .; J gene: TRBJ2-5; D gene: .; CDR3 DNA: TGTGCCTGGGGAGATCCCCTATTGGAGACCCAGTACTTC; CDR3 protein: CAWGDPLLETQYF
V gene: TRBV12-3/TRBV12-4; clone size: .; J gene: TRBJ2-1; D gene: .; CDR3 DNA: TGTGCCAGCAGTCGAGCGGACTCAGAGATTGAGCAGCTCTTC; CDR3 protein: CASSRADSEIEQLF
V gene: TRBV20-1; clone size: .; J gene: TRBJ2-7; D gene: TRBD2; CDR3 DNA: TGCAGTGCGGGGGGACTAGCGGGAGGATACGAGCAGTACTTC; CDR3 protein: CSAGGLAGGYEQYF
V gene: TRBV19; clone size: few; J gene: TRBJ2-5; D gene: .; CDR3 DNA: TGTGCCAGTAGAATGACAGTACAAGAGACCCAGTACTTC; CDR3 protein: CASRMTVQETQYF
V gene: TRBV5-1; clone size: many; J gene: TRBJ2-7; D gene: TRBD1; CDR3 DNA: TGCGCCAGCAGCTTCTTCGACAGGGCCCACGAGCAGTACTTC; CDR3 protein: CASSFFDRAHEQYF
V gene: TRBV28; clone size: .; J gene: TRBJ2-7; D gene: TRBD1; CDR3 DNA: TGTGCCAGCAGCTTACAGCCAGGGGGCCAGTACGAGCAGTACTTC; CDR3 protein: CASSLQPGGQYEQYF
V gene: TRBV7-9; clone size: many; J gene: TRBJ1-2; D gene: TRBD1; CDR3 DNA: TGTGTTACCCAGGGGGCGCAGGATGGCTACACCTTC; CDR3 protein: CVTQGAQDGYTF
V gene: TRBV30; clone size: many; J gene: TRBJ2-1; D gene: TRBD2; CDR3 DNA: TGTGCCTGGAGGAGGAAGCGGGAGGACTACAATGAGCAGTTCTTC; CDR3 protein: CAWRRKREDYNEQFF
V gene: TRBV5-1; clone size: .; J gene: TRBJ1-2; D gene: .; CDR3 DNA: TGCGCCAGCAGCTTGGAGGCAGGAGAAGCTAACTATGGCTACACCTTC; CDR3 protein: CASSLEAGEANYGYTF
V gene: TRBV6-1; clone size: .; J gene: TRBJ1-4; D gene: .; CDR3 DNA: TGTGCCAGCAGGGGGACACCTAATGAAAAACTGTTTTTT; CDR3 protein: CASRGTPNEKLFF
V gene: TRBV3-1; clone size: many; J gene: TRBJ1-1; D gene: TRBD1; CDR3 DNA: TGTGCCAGCAGCCAATCAGGGGGTTTTGAAGCTTTCTTT; CDR3 protein: CASSQSGGFEAFF
V gene: TRBV6-1; clone size: many; J gene: TRBJ1-1; D gene: .; CDR3 DNA: TGTGCCAGCAGTGATGCCGGGCAGGGGATGACTGAAGCTTTCTTT; CDR3 protein: CASSDAGQGMTEAFF
V gene: TRBV12-5; clone size: many; J gene: TRBJ2-7; D gene: .; CDR3 DNA: TGTGCTAGTGGTTTGGTGAGGGAGCAGTACTTC; CDR3 protein: CASGLVREQYF
V gene: TRBV7-9; clone size: many; J gene: TRBJ2-1; D gene: .; CDR3 DNA: TGTGCCAGCAGCCGCAGACCCTACAATGAGCAGTTCTTC; CDR3 protein: CASSRRPYNEQFF
V gene: TRBV5-6; clone size: many; J gene: TRBJ2-1; D gene: .; CDR3 DNA: TGTGCCAGCAGCTTGGAGGGGGGTGCCTACAATGAGCAGTTCTTC; CDR3 protein: CASSLEGGAYNEQFF
V gene: TRBV9; clone size: many; J gene: TRBJ2-3; D gene: .; CDR3 DNA: TGTGCCAGCAGCCCGCCCGGTGGGCGCCTCTCCACAGATACGCAGTATTTT; CDR3 protein: CASSPPGGRLSTDTQYF
V gene: TRBV20-1; clone size: many; J gene: TRBJ2-7; D gene: TRBD2; CDR3 DNA: TGCAGTGCTACCACGGGACTAGCCGCCTACGAGCAGTACTTC; CDR3 protein: CSATTGLAAYEQYF
V gene: TRBV28; clone size: many; J gene: TRBJ2-1; D gene: .; CDR3 DNA: TGTGCCAGCAGTTTAAGGCAGGGTCAGTACAATGAGCAGTTCTTC; CDR3 protein: CASSLRQGQYNEQFF
V gene: TRBV16; clone size: few; J gene: TRBJ2-4; D gene: TRBD2; CDR3 DNA: TGTGCCAGCAGCGGACGGGAGGGAGCCAAAAACATTCAGTACTTC; CDR3 protein: CASSGREGAKNIQYF
V gene: TRBV19; clone size: .; J gene: TRBJ2-1; D gene: TRBD1; CDR3 DNA: TGTGCCAGTAGAGAAACCCACAGGGGGCTGGGGGAGCAGTTCTTC; CDR3 protein: CASRETHRGLGEQFF
V gene: TRBV19; clone size: .; J gene: TRBJ1-5; D gene: .; CDR3 DNA: TGTGCCAGTAGTATAGTCGGAGGAGCCTATCAGCCCCAGCATTTT; CDR3 protein: CASSIVGGAYQPQHF
V gene: TRBV2; clone size: few; J gene: TRBJ1-2; D gene: .; CDR3 DNA: TGTGCCAGCAGGCCGGGAGTGGGGAATAACCATGGCTACACCTTC; CDR3 protein: CASRPGVGNNHGYTF
V gene: TRBV6-1; clone size: many; J gene: TRBJ2-2; D gene: TRBD2; CDR3 DNA: TGTGCCAGCAGTGTACTAGCGGGAGAGGTGAACACCGGGGAGCTGTTTTTT; CDR3 protein: CASSVLAGEVNTGELFF
V gene: TRBV20-1; clone size: few; J gene: TRBJ2-7; D gene: .; CDR3 DNA: TGCAGTGCTCAACGGGAGTACGAGCAGTACTTC; CDR3 protein: CSAQREYEQYF
V gene: TRBV5-6; clone size: few; J gene: TRBJ1-1; D gene: .; CDR3 DNA: TGTGCCAGCAGCTTGTCCCCGACGGTGAACACTGAAGCTTTCTTT; CDR3 protein: CASSLSPTVNTEAFF
V gene: TRBV28; clone size: .; J gene: TRBJ2-1; D gene: TRBD2; CDR3 DNA: TGTGCCAGCAGCCCTTTTCTCGGGACTAGAGGAGAAAATGAGCAGTTCTTC; CDR3 protein: CASSPFLGTRGENEQFF
V gene: TRBV29-1; clone size: .; J gene: TRBJ1-5; D gene: .; CDR3 DNA: TGCAGCGTTGAGGGTCAGGGCAATCAGCCCCAGCATTTT; CDR3 protein: CSVEGQGNQPQHF
V gene: TRBV5-1; clone size: few; J gene: TRBJ2-5; D gene: TRBD1; CDR3 DNA: TGCGCCAGCAGCCTCTACAGGGGGGCAGAGACCCAGTACTTC; CDR3 protein: CASSLYRGAETQYF
V gene: TRBV28; clone size: many; J gene: TRBJ1-5; D gene: .; CDR3 DNA: TGTGCCAGCAAGGGCAATGGCAACAATCAGCCCCAGCATTTT; CDR3 protein: CASKGNGNNQPQHF
V gene: TRBV28; clone size: many; J gene: TRBJ1-4; D gene: .; CDR3 DNA: TGTGCCAGCTGGGAAAGGACGAATGAAAAACTGTTTTTT; CDR3 protein: CASWERTNEKLFF
V gene: TRBV7-9; clone size: .; J gene: TRBJ2-1; D gene: TRBD1; CDR3 DNA: TGTGCCAGCAGCTTTGGACAGGGGGTCACCCCAAGCTCCTACAATGAGCAGTTCTTC; CDR3 protein: CASSFGQGVTPSSYNEQFF
V gene: TRBV11-3; clone size: many; J gene: TRBJ2-1; D gene: TRBD2; CDR3 DNA: TGTGCCAGCAGCTTAGCTAGCGGGAGGGGGAATGAGCAGTTCTTC; CDR3 protein: CASSLASGRGNEQFF
V gene: TRBV15; clone size: few; J gene: TRBJ2-7; D gene: TRBD2; CDR3 DNA: TGTGCCACCAGTTTTTTACCGGGACTAGATTACGAGCAGTACTTC; CDR3 protein: CATSFLPGLDYEQYF
V gene: TRBV6-6; clone size: few; J gene: TRBJ2-5; D gene: TRBD2; CDR3 DNA: TGTGCCAGCAGTTACTCGAGGCTAGCGGGAGAGACCCAGTACTTC; CDR3 protein: CASSYSRLAGETQYF
V gene: TRBV12-3/TRBV12-4; clone size: many; J gene: TRBJ2-2; D gene: .; CDR3 DNA: TGTGCCAGCAGTTTAGATTGGGGGATTTTGATCGCCGGGGAGCTGTTTTTT; CDR3 protein: CASSLDWGILIAGELFF
V gene: TRBV20-1; clone size: many; J gene: TRBJ2-7; D gene: TRBD1; CDR3 DNA: TGCAGTGCTGACAGGGGGTCCAACGAGCAGTACTTC; CDR3 protein: CSADRGSNEQYF
V gene: TRBV29-1; clone size: many; J gene: TRBJ2-5; D gene: .; CDR3 DNA: TGCAGCGTTGAATTCCTAGGATTTGAGACCCAGTACTTC; CDR3 protein: CSVEFLGFETQYF
V gene: TRBV3-1; clone size: few; J gene: TRBJ2-6; D gene: .; CDR3 DNA: TGTGCCAGCAGCCAAGCTTCGGGGTCTGGGGCCAACGTCCTGACTTTC; CDR3 protein: CASSQASGSGANVLTF
V gene: TRBV2; clone size: many; J gene: TRBJ2-1; D gene: TRBD2; CDR3 DNA: TGTGCCAGCATCGGACTAGCGGGAGGCGACTACAATGAGCAGTTCTTC; CDR3 protein: CASIGLAGGDYNEQFF
V gene: TRBV7-9; clone size: .; J gene: TRBJ2-2; D gene: .; CDR3 DNA: TGTGCCAGCAGCTTAGAGGGAAGTTACACCGGGGAGCTGTTTTTT; CDR3 protein: CASSLEGSYTGELFF
V gene: TRBV28; clone size: many; J gene: TRBJ1-2; D gene: .; CDR3 DNA: TGTGCCAGCAGTAGTACATCCGGGCACTATGGCTACACCTTC; CDR3 protein: CASSSTSGHYGYTF
V gene: TRBV20-1; clone size: many; J gene: TRBJ2-7; D gene: .; CDR3 DNA: TGCAGTGCAACCTTTATGGGCCAGGAGCAGTACTTC; CDR3 protein: CSATFMGQEQYF
V gene: TRBV20-1; clone size: many; J gene: TRBJ2-7; D gene: .; CDR3 DNA: TGCAGTGCTAGTGGTCACGAGCAGTACTTC; CDR3 protein: CSASGHEQYF